Listed below are T cell receptor beta chains from one sample, sequenced in a study of T cells in localized non-small cell lung cancer. Data came from immunoSEQ multiplex PCR; TCRdb stores just in-frame clones and leaves some out. The table shows around 41,000 clones, with roughly 86% occurring only once. The sample here was peripheral blood, taken before any cancer treatment. The receptors come from a woman between 18 and 55 years old with stage III lung adenocarcinoma. The CDR3 runs from the conserved cysteine through the conserved F or W. A D gene is named only where the DNA matches it firmly. Where a row states a size, it is once, few, many or the class of an expanded clone; other rows omit it.

TRBV25-1	once	NA	TRBJ1-2	13	CASSRPGDYGYTF	TGTGCCAGCAGTCGGCCTGGGGACTATGGCTACACCTTC
TRBV6-1	medium-sized	NA	TRBJ2-7	12	CASSDTGNEQYF	TGTGCCAGCAGTGACACAGGGAACGAGCAGTACTTC
TRBV7-3	NA	NA	TRBJ1-1	14	CASSWGAWDTEAFF	TGTGCCAGCAGCTGGGGGGCCTGGGACACTGAAGCTTTCTTT
TRBV29-1	once	TRBD1	TRBJ1-3	14	CSVIDRVSGNTIYF	TGCAGCGTAATTGACAGGGTCTCTGGAAACACCATATATTTT
TRBV2	NA	TRBD2	TRBJ2-3	15	CASPGSGGRIDTQYF	TGTGCCAGTCCCGGGAGCGGGGGGCGGATAGATACGCAGTATTTT
TRBV12-5	NA	NA	TRBJ2-2	12	CASGLQAGELFF	TGTGCTAGTGGTTTGCAAGCCGGGGAGCTGTTTTTT
TRBV5-4	NA	NA	TRBJ1-4	14	CASSLADRNEKLFF	TGTGCCAGCAGCTTGGCTGACAGGAATGAAAAACTGTTTTTT
TRBV5-4	medium-sized	NA	TRBJ1-1	13	CASSSQRGTEAFF	TGTGCCAGCAGCTCTCAAAGGGGCACTGAAGCTTTCTTT
TRBV4-1	NA	NA	TRBJ2-6	17	CASSRGPGTLRANVLTF	TGCGCCAGCAGCCGAGGGCCAGGGACGCTTAGGGCCAACGTCCTGACTTTC
TRBV7-9	NA	NA	TRBJ1-2	13	CASSLVGESGYTF	TGTGCCAGCAGCTTAGTCGGGGAATCCGGCTACACCTTC
TRBV29-1	NA	NA	TRBJ2-7	11	CSVWLGGEQYF	TGCAGCGTGTGGCTAGGGGGAGAGCAGTACTTC
TRBV2	NA	TRBD2	TRBJ2-7	14	CASSVVREGYEQYF	TGTGCCAGCAGTGTAGTCAGGGAGGGCTACGAGCAGTACTTC
TRBV6-6	NA	NA	TRBJ1-1	13	CASSRGGDTEAFF	TGTGCCAGCAGCCGCGGGGGGGACACTGAAGCTTTCTTT
TRBV18	NA	NA	TRBJ1-5	14	CASSKGPSNQPQHF	TGTGCCAGCTCAAAGGGACCCAGCAATCAGCCCCAGCATTTT
TRBV11-2	NA	NA	TRBJ2-1	14	CASSLVGGAEEQFF	TGTGCCAGCAGCTTAGTAGGAGGGGCGGAGGAGCAGTTCTTC
TRBV4-2	NA	TRBD2	TRBJ2-3	16	CASSQKLAGDTDTQYF	TGTGCCAGCAGCCAAAAACTAGCGGGGGACACAGATACGCAGTATTTT
TRBV15	NA	TRBD1	TRBJ2-7	16	CATSRDLGTGGRGEYF	TGTGCCACCAGCAGAGATCTCGGGACAGGAGGTAGAGGGGAGTACTTC
TRBV19	NA	NA	TRBJ1-5	15	CASSIARGSNQPQHF	TGTGCCAGTAGTATAGCCCGGGGGAGCAATCAGCCCCAGCATTTT
TRBV5-8	NA	NA	TRBJ1-2	15	CASSLAGGMDYGYTF	TGTGCCAGCAGCTTGGCGGGAGGGATGGACTATGGCTACACCTTC
TRBV6-5	NA	NA	TRBJ1-1	13	CATASRTNTEAFF	TGTGCCACCGCCAGCAGGACGAACACTGAAGCTTTCTTT
TRBV25-1	NA	NA	TRBJ1-4	15	CASSESGTRAEKLFF	TGTGCCAGCAGTGAATCGGGGACCAGGGCTGAAAAACTGTTTTTT
TRBV6-5	NA	NA	TRBJ1-5	14	CASSFGARNQPQHF	TGTGCCAGCAGTTTTGGGGCCCGCAATCAGCCCCAGCATTTT
TRBV30	NA	TRBD2	TRBJ2-3	12	CAWSVSLAGVNF	TGTGCCTGGAGTGTAAGTCTAGCGGGAGTAAACTTT
TRBV29-1	NA	NA	TRBJ1-5	14	CSVKLTDSNQPQHF	TGCAGCGTTAAACTCACTGATAGCAATCAGCCCCAGCATTTT
TRBV2	NA	NA	TRBJ1-2	14	CASSDRQSSYGYTF	TGTGCCAGCAGTGATCGGCAATCAAGCTATGGCTACACCTTC
TRBV5-5	NA	NA	TRBJ2-5	12	CASSLLGETQYF	TGTGCCAGCAGCTTACTAGGAGAGACCCAGTACTTC
TRBV18	NA	TRBD1	TRBJ1-6	16	CASSPWTGSNDSPLHF	TGTGCCAGCTCACCCTGGACAGGGTCTAACGATTCACCCCTCCACTTT
TRBV11-2	NA	NA	TRBJ2-1	17	CASSSSIGRSSYNEQFF	TGTGCCAGCAGCTCTTCTATCGGCAGAAGCTCCTACAATGAGCAGTTCTTC
TRBV10-3	NA	TRBD2	TRBJ2-1	18	CAIRMSGDQGGGLNEQFF	TGTGCCATCAGAATGTCGGGGGATCAGGGCGGGGGGCTCAATGAGCAGTTCTTC
TRBV19	NA	NA	TRBJ2-7	14	CASSEDSRRYEQYF	TGTGCCAGTAGTGAGGACAGCCGACGATACGAGCAGTACTTC
TRBV18	NA	NA	TRBJ2-6	14	CASAKSAGANVLTF	TGTGCCAGCGCAAAGTCAGCTGGGGCCAACGTCCTGACTTTC
TRBV2	NA	NA	TRBJ1-1	13	CASSPPPVPEAFF	TGTGCCAGCAGTCCTCCGCCAGTCCCTGAAGCTTTCTTT
TRBV6-1	NA	NA	TRBJ2-7	12	CASSDPGREQYF	TGTGCCAGCAGTGACCCGGGACGCGAGCAGTACTTC
TRBV11-3	NA	TRBD1	TRBJ2-7	14	CASSPGTGSYEQYF	TGTGCCAGCAGCCCCGGGACAGGGTCGTACGAGCAGTACTTC
TRBV15	once	TRBD2	TRBJ2-3	15	CATSRDPLAGDTQYF	TGTGCCACCAGCAGAGACCCACTAGCGGGAGATACGCAGTATTTT
TRBV15	NA	TRBD2	TRBJ2-5	17	CATSRDYASGGQETQYF	TGTGCCACCAGCAGAGATTACGCTAGCGGGGGCCAAGAGACCCAGTACTTC
TRBV29-1	NA	NA	TRBJ2-1	14	CSVVAPAPRNEQFF	TGCAGCGTTGTTGCCCCCGCGCCTAGAAATGAGCAGTTCTTC
TRBV15	NA	NA	TRBJ1-4	16	CATSRELLERGEKLFF	TGTGCCACCAGCAGAGAATTACTCGAACGAGGGGAAAAACTGTTTTTT
TRBV2	NA	NA	TRBJ2-1	15	CASSLTSTGRNEQFF	TGTGCCAGCAGTCTCACTAGTACCGGACGCAATGAGCAGTTCTTC
TRBV7-3	NA	NA	TRBJ1-2	14	CASSLDGGRTGYTF	TGTGCCAGCAGCTTAGATGGGGGGAGAACTGGCTACACCTTC
TRBV19	NA	NA	TRBJ1-1	14	CASSGLNMNTEAFF	TGTGCCAGTAGCGGTCTAAACATGAACACTGAAGCTTTCTTT
TRBV25-1	NA	NA	TRBJ1-1	16	CASSELRGGGHTEAFF	TGTGCCAGCAGTGAACTCCGAGGGGGGGGACACACTGAAGCTTTCTTT
TRBV21-1	once	NA	TRBJ2-2	14	CASSKGTDTGELFF	TGTGCCAGCAGCAAAGGAACGGACACCGGGGAGCTGTTTTTT